This TCR beta chain was sequenced during a study of OX40 agonist ivuxolimab in advanced cancers. The V gene's germline CDR1 is SEHNR and CDR2 FQNEAQ (reference sequence). Trimming removed 4 bases from V and 1 base from J; junction bases left unmatched: 5. The CDR3 runs 17 residues. In the case of this clone: The antigen remains unidentified.

Sequenced by immunoSEQ multiplex PCR; TCRdb stores in-frame clones only, minus some. The sample comprises over 100,000 clones, approximately 92% of which are singletons, and around 0.55% rests with the top ten. General study findings and limits: Some patients who did not respond also had low normalized T-cell clonal expansion.

The source of this sequence is an adult with an advanced solid tumor such as melanoma, head and neck, liver or kidney cancer. This chain connects TRBV7-9 to TRBJ1-6, with 9 bases lining up with TRBD1. This material consisted of CD4+ or CD8+ T cells sorted from blood, taken in a trial of the OX40 agonist ivuxolimab. This chain's CDR3 is CASSSRDRESYNSPLHF. CDR3 DNA: TGTGCCAGCAGCTCCCGGGACAGGGAATCCTATAATTCACCCCTCCACTTT.